The source of this T cell receptor beta chain is a study of T cells in Graves' hyperthyroidism and ophthalmopathy. There are many counts of this clonotype. Its matching antigen is unknown. From RNA transcripts, TCR beta CDR3 regions were amplified. The HTBI primer set drove a first-round RT-PCR of the TCR CDR3. TCRdb used MiXCR to reprocess the multiplex PCR reads, holding one entry per CDR3 protein. The repertoire holds a few hundred thousand distinct CDR3 sequences, over 15% seen once, with over 50% in the top ten. Findings of the study overall: Model output signaled ophthalmopathy a median approximately 6.2 months ahead of onset. Most thyroid clonotypes with frequency above 0.001 were detected in blood.

Used for diagnoses were clinical symptoms, serum thyroxine and TRAb, thyroid ultrasound and orbital computed tomography. Per the germline V gene, CDR1 is SGHTA and CDR2 is FQGNSA. This CDR3 region has 18 residues. V gave up 6 bases and J gave up 3 bases; unmatched junction bases: 17. The V call is TRBV7-2, the J call TRBJ2-3; 8 bases are a match to TRBD2. The sequence was collected from a woman aged 60-75 years with Graves' ophthalmopathy. Sequenced input: blood. As DNA, the CDR3 is TGTGCCAGCAGTCGTCGTGACGGGGGGGGAGGGGCGACAGATACGCAGTATTTT. It yields the protein CASSRRDGGGGATDTQYF.